This TCR beta chain was documented in a study of cytomegalovirus exposure and HLA in healthy donors (TCRdb year 2017). With regard to the full study: An earlier analysis of 587 of the donors reported approximately 260 Gb of sequence data and 117 million unique TCR beta sequences obtained from around 170 million T cells. Approximately 310 gigabases of sequencing data and tens of millions of unique TCR sequences were included in an early release covering several hundred HLA-typed donors. Of the 300 to 500 genotyped donors, less than 85% were placed in the genetic ancestry cluster associated with self-reported Caucasian donors. The study was designed to test whether signatures of past pathogen exposure could be identified by cataloging public T cell receptors. Using immunosequencing, the study profiled T cell repertoires from around 680 subjects and related those repertoires to cytomegalovirus serostatus. Besides the first cohort of about 730 subjects, a separate validation cohort made up of about 120 different subjects was used. High-throughput TCR immunosequencing, statistical association of individual TCRs with disease status, and machine learning were combined to predict cytomegalovirus infection status. To study patterns of TCR occurrence, a later analysis re-analyzed previously published TCR beta repertoires from around 700 donors and added high-resolution HLA genotyping. The later analysis used no new phenotypic data to find candidate immune exposures, relying instead on TCR beta sequences and their occurrence across donors. In an earlier analysis of a few hundred of the donors, high-throughput TCR beta sequencing was used to judge whether each TCR beta V gene segment behaved as functional or pseudogenic. Donor age, sex, ethnicity and CMV serostatus were compiled alongside the repertoire data. A later genetic analysis used genome-wide SNP genotypes for about three fifths of the 666 donors, treating that subset as a discovery cohort. All discovery cohort repertoires had been generated on a single sequencing platform. Both class I and class II loci were covered by HLA typing, at four-digit resolution. Typing coverage varied by locus: roughly 629-640 donors for A, B, C, DRB1 and DQB1; some 520 for DQA1; over 600 for DPA1; roughly 470 for DPB1. Roughly 5 DR-DQ haplotypes were treated as single units for association and clustering because of strong linkage in the cohort. On average, about 200,000 unique TCR beta nucleotide sequences were sequenced per donor among 350 to 400 genotyped donors of the cohort, with about 17% of those sequences being non-productive. Here is what the overall study found, with its caveats: A further reported finding was that TCR beta sequences accurately predicted the HLA-A and HLA-B alleles for most subjects in the first cohort. The authors suggested that the approach could potentially be generalized to other disease states and immunological phenotypes. According to a later genetic analysis, donors in an Asian-associated ancestry cluster had fewer N-insertions in productive TCRs than the approximately 710-donor mean. This cohort had only TCR beta chains sequenced, and the lack of alpha or paired-chain data limited which features could be detected. According to a later analysis, most CMV-associated TCR beta chains appeared to be HLA-restricted, and the HLA associations seemed to be driven largely by CMV exposure. An earlier analysis of some 560 of the donors showed that most TCR beta V segments appeared in productive rearrangements either about 87% or about 30% of the time, which broadly matched IMGT annotations. A cluster of highly shared sequence variants was judged likely to be a technical artifact of the sequencing pipeline. While some public TCRs were present in many individuals, most TCR sequences turned up only very rarely across donors. In the study, approximately 160 TCR beta chains were listed as associated with cytomegalovirus. In a later analysis, the rate of TCR association differed among HLA loci, with DRB1 alleles having the most associated TCRs and HLA-C alleles having the fewest. Fewer than 20 rarely observed V segments, including chromosome 9 orphons, were excluded from the earlier analysis of just under 600 of the donors because counts were too low. Three of the identified cytomegalovirus-associated TCR beta chains were confirmed in vitro to be specific for cytomegalovirus antigens. Correlated functional status among segregating V segments might be attributable to linkage disequilibrium, but an unknown experimental factor could not be ruled out. In a later analysis, HLA-associated TCR beta chains showed more clonal expansion and lower generation probabilities than non-associated chains that were equally common. When HLA alleles, especially DR and DQ, strongly co-occurred, attributing TCR associations to individual alleles was difficult. Specific HLA alleles were associated with roughly 17,000 TCR beta sequences at a false discovery rate of 0.05 in a later analysis. In a later analysis, several top co-occurrence clusters were reported to appear linked to parvovirus B19, influenza, CMV and Epstein-Barr virus. Some IMGT-functional V segments, including TRBV6-2 and TRBV6-3, could not be distinguished by the 87-base-pair reads and were therefore excluded. Immune exposure information for the cohort was limited to CMV serostatus. Presence/absence analyses assumed roughly uniform sequencing depth across donors, an assumption that may not hold. In a later genetic analysis, a missense DCLRE1C variant was associated with V-gene and J-gene trimming of TCR beta chains, and the association was replicated in an independent cohort. HLA typing was unavailable for some donors at each locus, so association tests used only the typed subset. In both the original and validation cohorts, the classifier was reported to diagnose cytomegalovirus status with high specificity and sensitivity.

Receptors were amplified or captured by the immunoSEQ multiplex PCR assay. For the multiplex PCR, a mixture combining 60 forward primers for TCR Vbeta segments and 13 reverse primers for TCR Jbeta segments was used. Amplification of the CDR3 region of rearranged TCR beta genes was performed with a multiplex PCR assay on genomic DNA. The amplified TCR beta libraries were sequenced on the Illumina HiSeq System as 87-base-pair reads. The study's own analysis went as follows. Across the roughly 700 repertoires, a later analysis counted roughly 77 million unique TCR beta chains, roughly 11 million of which were shared by at least two donors. A nearest-neighbor algorithm error-corrected the raw reads and collapsed the reads into unique sequences, merging closely related sequences to remove PCR and sequencing errors. To assign V, D and J gene segments, CDR3 sequences were aligned to IMGT reference sequences. For a sequence to be retained, a match of at least six nucleotides to both a V gene segment and a J gene segment was required. A rearrangement counted as productive if the CDR3 had no stop codons and remained in frame with V and J, and every other rearrangement counted as non-productive. CDR3 was defined by IMGT convention, running from the second conserved V-encoded cysteine to the conserved J-encoded phenylalanine. Sequences without an unambiguous match to a single V gene segment were excluded from the earlier analysis of several hundred of the donors. An earlier analysis of 587 of the donors classified V segments as functional when productive rearrangements were above 56.7% and as segregating when the standard deviation between donors was above 5%. To diagnose cytomegalovirus status from the catalog of TCR beta chain sequences, a statistical classification framework was built. In a later analysis, TCR nucleotide sequences were compared against IMGT/GENE-DB human TR gene sequences so that V and J genes could be assigned. A later analysis assigned CDR3 sequences and most-parsimonious VDJ recombination scenarios with the TCRdist pipeline. In a later analysis, each TCR beta chain was defined by its CDR3 amino acid sequence together with its V-gene family, and reads lacking a unique V-gene family were excluded. As a way to deal with suspected cross-contamination and a sequencing artifact, a later analysis dropped 640 or so nucleotide sequences that were highly shared and had low generation probability. A later analysis calculated a clonal expansion index for each public chain from normalized within-repertoire ranks of inferred template counts. In a later analysis, generation probabilities were computed with a VDJ recombination model fitted to out-of-frame rearrangements, and the resulting probabilities were checked against IGoR. Hypergeometric tests were used in a later analysis to score TCR-TCR, TCR-HLA and TCR-CMV co-occurrence, with a repertoire-size bias correction applied to the TCR pairs. In a later analysis, false discovery rates were estimated by permuting HLA or CMV assignments 20 times. In a later analysis, co-occurring TCRs were grouped using DBSCAN, and TCRdist sequence similarity was added for clustering within HLA-allele-positive subsets. For co-occurrence clustering, repertoires with fewer than 30,000 or more than 120,000 public chains were excluded, along with four or five repertoires with anomalous nucleotide sharing. In TCRdb, the immuneACCESS table is reduced to in-frame sequences with V and J assigned. These tables do not hold every clone; where another copy was compared, an unresolved V gene accounts for under half, and the others remain unexplained. V, J and clone size were drawn from that table, and D and trimming were deduced from the DNA. This sample is represented by around 150,000 clones; 65% to 85% of them were singletons. The ten top clones hold 2% to 3% of the sample.

V loses 1 base at its end and J loses 2 bases; junction bases beyond the gene matches: 10. Measured from the cysteine to the phenylalanine, the CDR3 is 19 residues long. The sequence is cut down to CDR3 DNA, 57 bases in frame from base 1. Via the germline V gene, CDR1 is SGHTA and CDR2 FQGTGA. Note on this clone: No cognate antigen has been identified for it. Base qualities are missing; no much larger clone stands one base away.

The cohort was made up of hundreds of healthy bone marrow donors. At the time of sampling, every cohort member was nominally healthy, though immune exposures that went unrecorded were likely present. The donor tested CMV seronegative and was one of the 352 seronegative cohort members. A peripheral blood sample was collected from each donor, and TCR beta sequencing was performed on peripheral blood mononuclear cells. Genomic DNA was extracted from the blood cell samples with the Qiagen DNeasy Blood Extraction Kit. Sequenced material: PBMCs. The sequence came from a man in his fifties in good health and CMV-seronegative. The chain links TRBV7-3 with TRBJ2-5; 13 central nucleotides agree with TRBD2. The CDR3 region: CASSLRPSRLAGGQETQYF. DNA sequence: TGTGCCAGCAGCTTAAGACCCTCAAGACTAGCGGGGGGACAAGAGACCCAGTACTTC.